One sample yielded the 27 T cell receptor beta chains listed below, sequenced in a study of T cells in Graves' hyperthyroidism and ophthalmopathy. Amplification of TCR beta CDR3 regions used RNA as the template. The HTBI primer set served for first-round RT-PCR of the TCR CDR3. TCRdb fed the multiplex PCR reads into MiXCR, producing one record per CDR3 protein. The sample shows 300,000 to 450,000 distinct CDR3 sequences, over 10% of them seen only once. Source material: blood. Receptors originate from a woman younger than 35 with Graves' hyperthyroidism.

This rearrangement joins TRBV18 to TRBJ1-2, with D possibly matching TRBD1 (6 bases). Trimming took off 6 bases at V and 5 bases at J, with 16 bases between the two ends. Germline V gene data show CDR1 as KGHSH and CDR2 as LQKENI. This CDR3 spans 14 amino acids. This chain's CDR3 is CASSRGLESYGYTF. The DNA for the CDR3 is TGTGCCAGCTCCCGGGGGCTGGAATCATATGGCTACACCTTC.

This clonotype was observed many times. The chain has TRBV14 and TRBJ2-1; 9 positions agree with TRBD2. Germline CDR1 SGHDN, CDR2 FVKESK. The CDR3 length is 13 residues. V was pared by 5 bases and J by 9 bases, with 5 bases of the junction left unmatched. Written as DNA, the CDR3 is TGTGCCAGCAGCTCCATAGCGGGAGTTGAGCAGTTCTTC. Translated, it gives CASSSIAGVEQFF.

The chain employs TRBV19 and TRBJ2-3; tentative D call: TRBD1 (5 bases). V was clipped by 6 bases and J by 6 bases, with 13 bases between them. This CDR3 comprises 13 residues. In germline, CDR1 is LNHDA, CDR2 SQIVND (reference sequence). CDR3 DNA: TGTGCCAGTAGACAGGCCGACGGGGATACGCAGTATTTT. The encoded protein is CASRQADGDTQYF.

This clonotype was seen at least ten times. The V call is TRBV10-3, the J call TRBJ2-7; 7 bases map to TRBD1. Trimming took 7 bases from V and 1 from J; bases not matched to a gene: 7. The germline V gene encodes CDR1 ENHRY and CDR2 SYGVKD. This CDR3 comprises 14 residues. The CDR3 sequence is CAITPKTGSYEQYF. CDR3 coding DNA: TGTGCCATCACCCCCAAGACAGGGTCCTACGAGCAGTACTTC.

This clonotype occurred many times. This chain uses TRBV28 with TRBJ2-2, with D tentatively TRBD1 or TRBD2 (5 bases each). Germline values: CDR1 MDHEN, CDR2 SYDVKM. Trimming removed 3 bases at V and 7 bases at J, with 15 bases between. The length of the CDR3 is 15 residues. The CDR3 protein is CASSFWRLGVGELFF. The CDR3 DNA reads TGTGCCAGCAGTTTCTGGAGACTGGGGGTCGGGGAGCTGTTTTTT.

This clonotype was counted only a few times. The CDR3 nucleotides are TGTGCCAGCAGCTTCCGTCCCGGGACAGGGGACTCAACTAATGAAAAACTGTTTTTT. It encodes CASSFRPGTGDSTNEKLFF. The genes are TRBV7-6 and TRBJ1-4; 10 nucleotides agree with TRBD1. The germline V gene has CDR1 SGHVS and CDR2 FNYEAQ. The CDR3 length is 19 residues. J lost 0 bases, V lost 3 bases, and 10 bases had no gene match.

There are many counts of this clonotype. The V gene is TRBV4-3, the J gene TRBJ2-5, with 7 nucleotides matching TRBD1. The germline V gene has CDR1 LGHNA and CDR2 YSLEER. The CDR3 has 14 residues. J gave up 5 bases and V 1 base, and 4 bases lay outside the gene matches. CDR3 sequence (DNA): TGCGCCAGCAGCCAAGGACAGGGCGGCGAGACCCAGTACTTC. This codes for CASSQGQGGETQYF.

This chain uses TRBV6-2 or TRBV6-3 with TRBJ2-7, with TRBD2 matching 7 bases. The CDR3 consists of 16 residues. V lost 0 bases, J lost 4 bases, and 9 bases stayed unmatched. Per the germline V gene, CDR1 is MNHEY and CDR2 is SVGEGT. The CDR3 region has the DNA TGTGCCAGCAGTTACTCGATCCTAGCGGAACTTTACGAGCAGTACTTC. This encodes CASSYSILAELYEQYF.

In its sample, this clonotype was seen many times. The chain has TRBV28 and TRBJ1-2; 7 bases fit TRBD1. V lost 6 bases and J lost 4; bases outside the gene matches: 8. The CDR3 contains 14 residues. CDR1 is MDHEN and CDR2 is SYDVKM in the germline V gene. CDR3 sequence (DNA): TGTGCCAGCAGCGATTCAGGGACAGCCTATGGCTACACCTTC. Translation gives CASSDSGTAYGYTF.

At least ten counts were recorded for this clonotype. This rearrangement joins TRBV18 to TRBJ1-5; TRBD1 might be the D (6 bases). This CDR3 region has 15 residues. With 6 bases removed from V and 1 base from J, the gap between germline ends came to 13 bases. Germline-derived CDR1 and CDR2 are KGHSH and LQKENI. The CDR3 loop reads CASSPGQGSNQPQHF. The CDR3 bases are TGTGCCAGCTCCCCGGGGCAGGGGAGCAATCAGCCCCAGCATTTT.

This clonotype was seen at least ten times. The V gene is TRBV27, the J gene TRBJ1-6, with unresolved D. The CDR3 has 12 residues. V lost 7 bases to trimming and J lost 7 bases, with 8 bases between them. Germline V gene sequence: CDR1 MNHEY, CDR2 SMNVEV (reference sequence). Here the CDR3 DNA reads TGTGCCAGCACCTCGGGAAATTCACCCCTCCACTTT. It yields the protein CASTSGNSPLHF.

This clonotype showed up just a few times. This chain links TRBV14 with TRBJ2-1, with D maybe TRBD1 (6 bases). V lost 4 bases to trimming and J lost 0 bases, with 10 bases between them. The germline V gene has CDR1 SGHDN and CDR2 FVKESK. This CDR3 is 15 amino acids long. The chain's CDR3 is CASSRDTYSYNEQFF. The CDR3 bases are TGTGCCAGCAGCCGGGACACCTACTCCTACAATGAGCAGTTCTTC.

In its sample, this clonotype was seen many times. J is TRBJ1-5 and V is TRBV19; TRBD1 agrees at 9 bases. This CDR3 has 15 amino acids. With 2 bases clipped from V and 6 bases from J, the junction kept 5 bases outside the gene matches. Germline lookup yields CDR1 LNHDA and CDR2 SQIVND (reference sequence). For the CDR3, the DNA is TGTGCCAGTAGTATATTAGGGACAGGGCCTCAGCCCCAGCATTTT. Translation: CASSILGTGPQPQHF.

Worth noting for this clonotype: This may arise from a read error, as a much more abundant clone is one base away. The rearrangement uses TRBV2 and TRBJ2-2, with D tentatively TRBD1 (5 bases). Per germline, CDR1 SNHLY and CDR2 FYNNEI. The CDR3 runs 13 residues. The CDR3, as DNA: TGTGCCGGCAGTGTGCAGGGCACCGGGGAGCTGTTTTTT. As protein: CAGSVQGTGELFF.

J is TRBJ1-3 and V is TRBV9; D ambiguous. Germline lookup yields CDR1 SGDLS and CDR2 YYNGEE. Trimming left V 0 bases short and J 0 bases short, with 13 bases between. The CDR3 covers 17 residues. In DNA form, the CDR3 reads TGTGCCAGCAGCGTAGAGGTCGGGAGATTCTCTGGAAACACCATATATTTT. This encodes CASSVEVGRFSGNTIYF.

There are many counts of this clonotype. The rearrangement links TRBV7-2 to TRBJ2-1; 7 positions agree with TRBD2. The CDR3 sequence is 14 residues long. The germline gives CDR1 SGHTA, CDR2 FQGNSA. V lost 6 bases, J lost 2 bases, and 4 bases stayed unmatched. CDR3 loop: CASRGGPAYNEQFF. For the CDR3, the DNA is TGTGCCAGCAGGGGAGGGCCGGCCTACAATGAGCAGTTCTTC.

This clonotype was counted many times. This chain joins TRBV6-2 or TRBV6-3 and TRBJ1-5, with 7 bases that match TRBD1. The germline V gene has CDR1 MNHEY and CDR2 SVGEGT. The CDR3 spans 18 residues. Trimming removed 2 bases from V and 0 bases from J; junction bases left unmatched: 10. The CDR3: CASSYHSGTEYSNQPQHF. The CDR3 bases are TGTGCCAGCAGTTACCATAGTGGGACAGAGTATAGCAATCAGCCCCAGCATTTT.

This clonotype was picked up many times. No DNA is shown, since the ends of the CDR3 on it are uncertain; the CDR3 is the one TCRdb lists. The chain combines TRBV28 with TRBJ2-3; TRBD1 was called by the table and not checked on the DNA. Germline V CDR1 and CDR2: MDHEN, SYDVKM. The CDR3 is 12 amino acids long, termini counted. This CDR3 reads CASSFGTGALYF.

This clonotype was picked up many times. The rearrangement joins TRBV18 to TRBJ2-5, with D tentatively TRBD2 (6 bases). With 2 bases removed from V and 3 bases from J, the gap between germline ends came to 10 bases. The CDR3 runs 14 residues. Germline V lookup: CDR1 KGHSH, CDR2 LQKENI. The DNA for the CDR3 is TGTGCCAGCTCACCAAGGCGGGGAAAAGAGACCCAGTACTTC. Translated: CASSPRRGKETQYF.

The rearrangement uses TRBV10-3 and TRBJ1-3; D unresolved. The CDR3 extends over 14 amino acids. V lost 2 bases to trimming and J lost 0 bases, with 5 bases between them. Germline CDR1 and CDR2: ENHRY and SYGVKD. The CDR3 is CAISEGISGNTIYF. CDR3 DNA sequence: TGTGCCATCAGTGAGGGGATCTCTGGAAACACCATATATTTT.

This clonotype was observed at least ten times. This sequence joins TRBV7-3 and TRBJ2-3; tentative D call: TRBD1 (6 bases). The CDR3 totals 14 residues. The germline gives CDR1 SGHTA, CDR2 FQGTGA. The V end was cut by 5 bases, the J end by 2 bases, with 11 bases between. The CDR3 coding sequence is TGTGCCAGCAGCCAGGACAGTTTCACAGATACGCAGTATTTT. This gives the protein CASSQDSFTDTQYF.

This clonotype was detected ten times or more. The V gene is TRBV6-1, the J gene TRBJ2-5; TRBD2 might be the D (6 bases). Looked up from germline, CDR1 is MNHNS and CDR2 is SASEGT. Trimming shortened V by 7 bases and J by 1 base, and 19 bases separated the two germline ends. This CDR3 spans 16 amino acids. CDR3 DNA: TGTGCCAGCAAGGAGGGGCCTCCCGCCTCCCAAGAGACCCAGTACTTC. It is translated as CASKEGPPASQETQYF.

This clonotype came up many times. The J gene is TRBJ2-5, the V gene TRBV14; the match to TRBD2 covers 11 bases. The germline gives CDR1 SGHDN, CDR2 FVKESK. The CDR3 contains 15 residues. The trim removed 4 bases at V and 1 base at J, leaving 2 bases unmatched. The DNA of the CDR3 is TGTGCCAGCAGCCGGACTAGCGGGCCCCAAGAGACCCAGTACTTC. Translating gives CASSRTSGPQETQYF.

CDR3 protein: CASSVEEGSNSPLHF. CDR3 DNA: TGTGCCAGCAGCGTAGAAGAGGGTTCTAATTCACCCCTCCACTTT. The V gene is TRBV9, the J gene TRBJ1-6; D gene uncertain. From germline, CDR1 is SGDLS and CDR2 YYNGEE. Trimming left V 0 bases short and J 6 bases short, with 10 bases between. This CDR3 has 15 residues.

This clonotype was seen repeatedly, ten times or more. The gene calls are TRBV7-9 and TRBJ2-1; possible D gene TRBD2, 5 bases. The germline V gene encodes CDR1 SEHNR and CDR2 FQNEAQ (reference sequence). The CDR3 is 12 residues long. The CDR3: CILADLELEQFF. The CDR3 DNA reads TGTATTCTAGCTGACTTGGAGCTGGAGCAGTTCTTC.

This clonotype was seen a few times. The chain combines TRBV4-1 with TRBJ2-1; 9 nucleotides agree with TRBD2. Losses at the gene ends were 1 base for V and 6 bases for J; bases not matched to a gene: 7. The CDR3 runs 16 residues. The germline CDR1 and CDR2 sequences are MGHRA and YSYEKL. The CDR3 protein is CASSQATTTSGNEQFF. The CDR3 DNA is TGCGCCAGCAGCCAAGCAACAACGACTAGCGGCAATGAGCAGTTCTTC.

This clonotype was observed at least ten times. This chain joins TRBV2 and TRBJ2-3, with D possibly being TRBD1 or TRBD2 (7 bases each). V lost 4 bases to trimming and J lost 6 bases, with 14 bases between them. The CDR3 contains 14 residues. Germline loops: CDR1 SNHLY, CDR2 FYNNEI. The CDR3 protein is CASSAGGAVDTQYF. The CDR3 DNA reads TGTGCCAGCAGTGCAGGGGGGGCCGTCGATACGCAGTATTTT.